This note documents a single TCR beta chain sequence. Time point given: week 3, after first cycle of checkpoint inhibitor. The repertoire was sequenced with immunoSEQ multiplex PCR; TCRdb's copy has only in-frame clones and lacks some. The table shows about 7,000 clones, with 85% occurring only once. The data are from a study of blood T cell dynamics during melanoma immunotherapy. Losses at the gene ends were 1 base for V and 4 bases for J; bases not matched to a gene: 2. Germline CDR1 SQVTM, CDR2 ANQGSEA. CDR3 length: 14 residues. This TCR was recovered from a human donor with melanoma. Some clones in this sample may be carry-over from other donors' samples. V gene TRBV29-1 combines with J gene TRBJ2-5; 11 bases are shared with TRBD2. Sequenced here: blood, sampled from a patient treated with checkpoint blockade. For the CDR3, the DNA is TGCAGCGTTGAAGCTAGCGGGGGGTTAGAGACCCAGTACTTC. Amino acids: CSVEASGGLETQYF.